One sample yielded the 2 T cell receptor beta chains listed below, sequenced in a study of blood T cell repertoires in COVID-19 (dated by TCRdb to 2018 to 2021). Library creation used the immunoSEQ multiplex PCR assay. Sourced from immuneACCESS, this table was stored by TCRdb with only in-frame sequences that have V and J called. A share of the clones is absent; for the studies checked, an unresolved V gene accounts for under half, and the remainder has no known explanation. In all, the sample holds roughly 310,000 clones, and 89% of those were seen once. The ten largest clones take up over 8% of the sample. The specimen sequenced was PBMCs or T cells enriched from blood (not recorded which). The receptors derive from a woman between 40 and 55 years old who had recovered from COVID-19.

V gene TRBV10-1 combines with J gene TRBJ1-1; 7 positions match TRBD1. The V segment lost 6 bases and the J segment 4 bases; nucleotides outside the gene matches: 8. Looked up from germline, CDR1 is WNHNN and CDR2 is SYGVQD (reference sequence). The CDR3 is 14 residues long. CDR3: CASRQGPAGTEAFF. CDR3 bases: TGCGCCAGCAGACAGGGGCCCGCCGGCACTGAAGCTTTCTTT.

J is TRBJ1-6 and V is TRBV6-5, with D perhaps TRBD1 (6 bases). CDR3 length: 16 amino acids. Germline CDR1 and CDR2: MNHEY and SVGAGI. V was cut by 4 bases and J by 7 bases, with 17 bases left in between. The CDR3 DNA follows: TGTGCCAGCAGTTCGCTCGAGGGGGTTGGAAATTCACCCCTCCACTTT. Its protein product is CASSSLEGVGNSPLHF.